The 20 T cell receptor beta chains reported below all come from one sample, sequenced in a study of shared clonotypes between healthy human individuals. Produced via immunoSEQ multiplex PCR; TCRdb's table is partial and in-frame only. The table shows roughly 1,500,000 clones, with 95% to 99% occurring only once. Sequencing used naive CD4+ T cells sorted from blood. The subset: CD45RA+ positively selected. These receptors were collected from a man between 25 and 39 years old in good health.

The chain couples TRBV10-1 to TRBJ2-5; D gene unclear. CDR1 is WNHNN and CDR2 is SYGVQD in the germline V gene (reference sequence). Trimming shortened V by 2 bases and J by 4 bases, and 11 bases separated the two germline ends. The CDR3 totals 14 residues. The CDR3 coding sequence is TGCGCCAGCAGTGAGACGGCAATCCGAGAGACCCAGTACTTC. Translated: CASSETAIRETQYF.

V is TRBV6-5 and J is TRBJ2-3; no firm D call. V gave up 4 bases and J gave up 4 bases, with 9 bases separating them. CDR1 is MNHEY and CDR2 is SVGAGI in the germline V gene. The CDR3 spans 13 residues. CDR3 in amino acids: CASSFIGADTQYF. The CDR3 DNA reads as TGTGCCAGCAGTTTTATAGGCGCAGATACGCAGTATTTT.

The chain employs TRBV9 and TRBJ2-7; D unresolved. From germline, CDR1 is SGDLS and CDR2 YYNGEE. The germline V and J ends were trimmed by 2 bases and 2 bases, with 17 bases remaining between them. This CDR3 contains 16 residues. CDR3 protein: CASSVSALGPPYEQYF. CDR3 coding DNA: TGTGCCAGCAGCGTGTCGGCCTTGGGCCCACCCTACGAGCAGTACTTC.

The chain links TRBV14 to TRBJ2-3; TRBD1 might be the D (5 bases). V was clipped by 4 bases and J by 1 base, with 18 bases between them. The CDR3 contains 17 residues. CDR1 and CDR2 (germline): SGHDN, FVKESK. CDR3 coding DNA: TGTGCCAGCAGCCGCAGAAAAATTTCACAGGGCACAGATACGCAGTATTTT. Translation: CASSRRKISQGTDTQYF.

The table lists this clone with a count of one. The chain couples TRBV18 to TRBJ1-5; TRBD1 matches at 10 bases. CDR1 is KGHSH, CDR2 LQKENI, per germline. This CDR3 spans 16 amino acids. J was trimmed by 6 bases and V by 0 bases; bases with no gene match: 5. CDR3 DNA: TGTGCCAGCTCACCACCCGGGACAGGGGCGAGTCAGCCCCAGCATTTT. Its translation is CASSPPGTGASQPQHF.

This chain's CDR3 is CASSANRGNTQYF. The DNA of the CDR3 is TGTGCCAGCAGCGCTAACAGGGGGAATACGCAGTATTTT. The rearrangement uses TRBV5-8 and TRBJ2-3, with 8 nucleotides matching TRBD1. The germline gives CDR1 SGHTS, CDR2 YDEGEE. The CDR3 loop spans 13 amino acids. V was pared by 4 bases and J by 7 bases, with 5 bases of the junction left unmatched.

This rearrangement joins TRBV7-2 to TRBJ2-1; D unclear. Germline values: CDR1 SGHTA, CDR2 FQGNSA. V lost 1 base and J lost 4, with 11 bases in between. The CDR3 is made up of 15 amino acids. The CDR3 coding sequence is TGTGCCAGCAGCTTAGACTGGACGGTATACAATGAGCAGTTCTTC. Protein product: CASSLDWTVYNEQFF.

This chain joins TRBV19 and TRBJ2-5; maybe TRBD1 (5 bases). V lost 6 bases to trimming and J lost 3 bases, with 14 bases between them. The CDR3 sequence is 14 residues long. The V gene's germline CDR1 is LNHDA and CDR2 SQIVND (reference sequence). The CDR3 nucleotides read TGTGCCAGTAGCCCCGCGACAGAAAAAGAGACCCAGTACTTC. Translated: CASSPATEKETQYF.

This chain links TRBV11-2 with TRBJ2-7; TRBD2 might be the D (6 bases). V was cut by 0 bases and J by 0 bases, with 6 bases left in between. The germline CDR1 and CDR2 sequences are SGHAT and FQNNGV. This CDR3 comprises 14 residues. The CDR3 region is CASSLDGSSYEQYF. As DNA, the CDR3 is TGTGCCAGCAGCTTAGACGGGAGCTCCTACGAGCAGTACTTC.

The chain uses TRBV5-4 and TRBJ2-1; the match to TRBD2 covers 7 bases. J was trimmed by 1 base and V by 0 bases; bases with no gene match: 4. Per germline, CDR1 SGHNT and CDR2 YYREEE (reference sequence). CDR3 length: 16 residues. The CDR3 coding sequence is TGTGCCAGCAGCTTGGGTCCTAGCGGTTCCTACAATGAGCAGTTCTTC. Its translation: CASSLGPSGSYNEQFF.

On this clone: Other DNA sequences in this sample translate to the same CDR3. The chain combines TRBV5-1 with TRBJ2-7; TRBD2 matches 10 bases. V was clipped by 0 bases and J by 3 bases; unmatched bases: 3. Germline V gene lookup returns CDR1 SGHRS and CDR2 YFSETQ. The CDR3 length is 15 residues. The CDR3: CASSLVSSGSYEQYF. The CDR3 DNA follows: TGCGCCAGCAGCTTGGTTTCTAGCGGGAGCTACGAGCAGTACTTC.

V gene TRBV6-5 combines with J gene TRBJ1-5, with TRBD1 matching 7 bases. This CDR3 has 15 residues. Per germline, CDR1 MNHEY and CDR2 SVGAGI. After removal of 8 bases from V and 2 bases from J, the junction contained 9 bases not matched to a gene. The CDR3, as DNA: TGTGCCAGCGGTAAGACAGGGCTGGGCAATCAGCCCCAGCATTTT. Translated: CASGKTGLGNQPQHF.

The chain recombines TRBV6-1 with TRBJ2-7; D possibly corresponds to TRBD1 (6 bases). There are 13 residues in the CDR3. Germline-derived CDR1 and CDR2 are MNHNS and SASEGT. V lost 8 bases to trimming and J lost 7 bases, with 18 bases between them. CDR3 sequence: CASDSTGPWEQYF. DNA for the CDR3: TGTGCCAGCGACTCGACAGGACCTTGGGAGCAGTACTTC.

The CDR3 protein is CASSQVMGSKNQPQHF. DNA of the CDR3: TGTGCCAGCAGCCAAGTTATGGGAAGCAAGAATCAGCCCCAGCATTTT. J is TRBJ1-5 and V is TRBV14; no reliable D call. V dropped 1 base and J dropped 4 bases, with 14 bases sitting between them. This CDR3 region has 16 residues. CDR1 SGHDN and CDR2 FVKESK come from the germline V gene.

CDR3 residues: CASSLGTFPDTQYF. The CDR3 nucleotides are TGTGCCAGCAGCTTGGGGACTTTCCCAGATACGCAGTATTTT. V is TRBV7-9 and J is TRBJ2-3; D is perhaps TRBD2 (6 bases). CDR1 and CDR2 (germline): SEHNR, FQNEAQ (reference sequence). V lost 3 bases to trimming and J lost 4 bases, with 11 bases between them. This CDR3 spans 14 amino acids.

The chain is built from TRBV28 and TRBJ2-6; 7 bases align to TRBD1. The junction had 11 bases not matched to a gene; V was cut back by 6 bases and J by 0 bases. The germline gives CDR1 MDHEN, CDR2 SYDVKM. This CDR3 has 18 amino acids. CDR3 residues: CASRVTGVLSSGANVLTF. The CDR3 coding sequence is TGTGCCAGCAGAGTTACAGGGGTGCTAAGCTCTGGGGCCAACGTCCTGACTTTC.

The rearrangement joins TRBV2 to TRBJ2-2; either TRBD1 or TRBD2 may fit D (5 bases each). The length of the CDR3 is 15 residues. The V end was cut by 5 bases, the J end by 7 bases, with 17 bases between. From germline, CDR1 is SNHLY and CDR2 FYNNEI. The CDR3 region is CASSPLRTGRGELFF. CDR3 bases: TGTGCCAGCAGTCCCTTGCGGACGGGACGCGGGGAGCTGTTTTTT.

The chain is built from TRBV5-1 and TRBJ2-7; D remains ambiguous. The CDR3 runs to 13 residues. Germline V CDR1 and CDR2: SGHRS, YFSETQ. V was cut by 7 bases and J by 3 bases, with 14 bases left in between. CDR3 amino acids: CASGISGSYEQYF. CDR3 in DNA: TGCGCCAGCGGGATCTCTGGAAGCTACGAGCAGTACTTC.

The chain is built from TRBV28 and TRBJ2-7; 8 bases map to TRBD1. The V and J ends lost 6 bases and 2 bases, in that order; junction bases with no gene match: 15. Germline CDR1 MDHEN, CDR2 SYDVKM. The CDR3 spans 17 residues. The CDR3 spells CASSYPRTGPQTYEQYF. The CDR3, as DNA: TGTGCCAGCAGCTATCCCCGGACAGGGCCCCAAACCTACGAGCAGTACTTC.

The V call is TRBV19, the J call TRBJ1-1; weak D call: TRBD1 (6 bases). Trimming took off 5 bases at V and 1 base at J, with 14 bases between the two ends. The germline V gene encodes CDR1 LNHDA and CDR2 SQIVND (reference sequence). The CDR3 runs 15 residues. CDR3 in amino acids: CASSSPGEANTEAFF. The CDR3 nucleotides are TGTGCCAGTAGTTCGCCAGGGGAGGCGAACACTGAAGCTTTCTTT.